These 31 T cell receptor beta chains were all obtained from the same sample, sequenced in a study of blood T cell repertoires in COVID-19. Using immunoSEQ multiplex PCR, the repertoire was profiled, and TCRdb retains in-frame clones only, with some absent. The sample includes 380,000 or so clones, 80% to 90% of them seen just once. Input material: peripheral blood. The receptors were gathered from a woman between 55 and 75 years old with COVID-19, enrolled during active disease.

The chain recombines TRBV19 with TRBJ2-7, with D possibly TRBD1 on 6 matching bases. Germline V gene lookup returns CDR1 LNHDA and CDR2 SQIVND (reference sequence). The ends were cut back, 4 bases at V and 3 bases at J, with 10 bases in the middle. This CDR3 comprises 13 residues. As DNA, the CDR3 is TGTGCCAGTAGTAGATCACAGGGCTACGAGCAGTACTTC. Translated: CASSRSQGYEQYF. Complete variable domain (other parts from reference TRBV19 and TRBJ2-7): DGGITQSPKYLFRKEGQNVTLSCEQNLNHDAMYWYRQDPGQGLRLIYYSQIVNDFQKGDIAEGYSVSREKKESFPLTVTSAQKNPTAFYLCASSRSQGYEQYFGPGTRLTVT.

V usage is TRBV6-2 or TRBV6-3 and J usage is TRBJ2-3; D might be TRBD2 (6 bases). The germline V gene has CDR1 MNHEY and CDR2 SVGEGT. Trimming cost V 4 bases and J 2 bases, with 13 bases left between them. The CDR3 has 15 residues. CDR3 residues: CASSSPLAPTDTQYF. DNA for the CDR3: TGTGCCAGCAGTTCCCCTCTAGCGCCCACAGATACGCAGTATTTT.

The chain couples TRBV6-6 to TRBJ1-1; no clear D. V lost 7 bases, J lost 3 bases, and 15 bases lay in between. CDR3 length: 14 residues. Looked up from germline, CDR1 is MNHNY and CDR2 is SVGAGI (reference sequence). DNA for the CDR3: TGTGCCAGCACCCCAGGAGGGCGTGACACTGAAGCTTTCTTT. This sequence encodes CASTPGGRDTEAFF.

The chain joins TRBV7-8 to TRBJ1-2, with unresolved D. This CDR3 region has 14 residues. The V gene's germline CDR1 is SGHVS and CDR2 FQNEAQ. The V end was cut by 6 bases, the J end by 3 bases, with 14 bases between. The CDR3 sequence is CASSRTPGYYGYTF. The CDR3 DNA sequence: TGTGCCAGCAGTCGTACACCGGGGTACTATGGCTACACCTTC.

The chain couples TRBV9 to TRBJ2-3; tentatively, D is TRBD2 (7 bases). Germline values: CDR1 SGDLS, CDR2 YYNGEE. V was pared by 0 bases and J by 2 bases, with 10 bases between. This CDR3 contains 15 residues. The CDR3 region is CASSVEGGYTDTQYF. The CDR3 DNA reads TGTGCCAGCAGCGTAGAGGGGGGGTACACAGATACGCAGTATTTT.

V and J are TRBV13 and TRBJ2-5; no clear D. The CDR3 contains 11 residues. V dropped 3 bases and J dropped 5 bases, with 4 bases sitting between them. Germline values: CDR1 PRHDT, CDR2 FYEKMQ (reference sequence). CDR3 nucleotides: TGTGCCAGCAGCTTGTCGGAGACCCAGTACTTC. Residues: CASSLSETQYF.

This chain joins TRBV7-8 and TRBJ1-1; 7 bases are a match to TRBD1. The CDR3 extends over 14 amino acids. V was pared by 4 bases and J by 0 bases, with 2 bases of the junction left unmatched. The germline V gene encodes CDR1 SGHVS and CDR2 FQNEAQ. DNA for the CDR3: TGTGCCAGCAGCTGGGGACAGTTGAACACTGAAGCTTTCTTT. Its protein is CASSWGQLNTEAFF. The whole variable domain, filled in from reference TRBV7-8 and TRBJ1-1, reads GAGVSQSPRYKVAKRGQDVALRCDPISGHVSLFWYQQALGQGPEFLTYFQNEAQLDKSGLPSDRFFAERPEGSVSTLKIQRTQQEDSAVYLCASSWGQLNTEAFFGQGTRLTVV.

This clone was observed a single time. The chain couples TRBV10-1 to TRBJ2-3; a possible D gene is TRBD1 (6 bases). CDR3 length: 14 amino acids. V was trimmed by 7 bases and J by 3 bases, leaving 14 bases between them. Germline CDR1 is WNHNN and CDR2 is SYGVQD (reference sequence). Here the CDR3 DNA reads TGCGCCAGCAAGGCAGGGGTGTTGACAGATACGCAGTATTTT. It is translated as CASKAGVLTDTQYF.

The chain recombines TRBV10-3 with TRBJ2-1, with 8 bases identical to TRBD2. In germline, CDR1 is ENHRY, CDR2 SYGVKD. The length of the CDR3 is 16 residues. V shed 6 bases, J shed 7 bases, and the junction held 14 bases outside the gene matches. In DNA, the CDR3 is TGTGCCATCAGCCTAATACTAGCGGACCAAGGGAATGAGCAGTTCTTC. This gives the protein CAISLILADQGNEQFF.

This clone was picked up a small number of times. The chain carries TRBV6-4 and TRBJ1-1, with D unresolved. The germline gives CDR1 MRHNA, CDR2 SNTAGT. This CDR3 comprises 15 residues. Deletions cut 0 bases from V and 11 bases from J, with 19 bases between. CDR3 nucleotides: TGTGCCAGCAGTGACTCGATTGGTTCACGGCCCAGGGCTTTCTTT. Amino acid sequence: CASSDSIGSRPRAFF.

This clone was seen more than once but under ten times. The CDR3 region is CASSLIRGQPQHF. CDR3 in DNA: TGTGCCAGCAGTTTAATTCGGGGTCAGCCCCAGCATTTT. The chain joins TRBV12-3 or TRBV12-4 to TRBJ1-5; no reliable D call. Trimming removed 2 bases from V and 6 bases from J, with 8 bases in between. The CDR3 consists of 13 residues.

The chain is built from TRBV19 and TRBJ2-5, with D perhaps matching TRBD1 (6 bases). Germline CDR1 and CDR2: LNHDA and SQIVND (reference sequence). The length of the CDR3 is 15 residues. Trimming pared 7 bases from V and 0 bases from J, leaving 15 bases between. The CDR3 protein is CASTIGGTYQETQYF. As DNA, the CDR3 is TGTGCCAGTACCATTGGGGGCACGTACCAAGAGACCCAGTACTTC.

This clone was recorded a few times. The CDR3 sequence: CASSFNSYNEQFF. The CDR3 region has the DNA TGCGCCAGCAGCTTCAACTCCTACAATGAGCAGTTCTTC. This rearrangement joins TRBV5-1 to TRBJ2-1, with D hard to call. Germline V gene data show CDR1 as SGHRS and CDR2 as YFSETQ. This CDR3 contains 13 residues. V was cut by 2 bases and J by 0 bases, with 3 bases left in between.

The chain recombines TRBV4-1 with TRBJ2-5; D might be TRBD1 (5 bases). V lost 0 bases and J lost 3, with 11 bases in between. The length of the CDR3 is 15 residues. Germline loops: CDR1 MGHRA, CDR2 YSYEKL. CDR3 in amino acids: CASSQDPGREETQYF. Written as DNA, the CDR3 is TGCGCCAGCAGCCAAGATCCGGGCAGGGAAGAGACCCAGTACTTC.

This rearrangement joins TRBV29-1 to TRBJ1-2; D remains ambiguous. The CDR3 is 13 amino acids. Trimming removed 4 bases from V and 12 bases from J, with 21 bases in between. Germline-derived CDR1 and CDR2 are SQVTM and ANQGSEA. The CDR3 bases are TGCAGCGTTGTGGATTGGGAGGGCCCCGGGGACACCTTC. This translates into CSVVDWEGPGDTF. Complete variable domain (other parts from reference TRBV29-1 and TRBJ1-2): SAVISQKPSRDICQRGTSLTIQCQVDSQVTMMFWYRQQPGQSLTLIATANQGSEATYESGFVIDKFPISRPNLTFSTLTVSNMSPEDSSIYLCSVVDWEGPGDTFGSGTRLTVV.

The chain has TRBV27 and TRBJ2-1; TRBD1 aligns across 10 bases. The CDR3 is made up of 14 amino acids. Germline trimming cut 3 bases from V and 12 bases from J; bases unmatched to any gene: 8. Germline CDR1 and CDR2: MNHEY and SMNVEV (reference sequence). The CDR3 loop reads CASSLGQGNSGQFF. For the CDR3, the DNA is TGTGCCAGCAGTTTGGGACAGGGGAATTCGGGGCAGTTCTTC.

This sequence joins TRBV6-5 and TRBJ1-5; weak D call: TRBD1 (5 bases). CDR3 length: 15 residues. Between the trimmed V and J ends, which lost 2 bases and 3 bases, there was a span of 11 bases. CDR1 and CDR2 from the germline V gene are MNHEY and SVGAGI. Here the CDR3 reads CASSYQQGSNQPQHF. In nucleotides, the CDR3 is TGTGCCAGCAGTTACCAGCAGGGCTCCAATCAGCCCCAGCATTTT.

The gene calls are TRBV4-3 and TRBJ2-1; 14 bases map to TRBD2. Germline trimming cut 0 bases from V and 0 bases from J; bases unmatched to any gene: 4. The germline gives CDR1 LGHNA, CDR2 YSLEER. CDR3 length: 19 residues. CDR3 protein: CASSQDRLAGGSSYNEQFF. In DNA form, the CDR3 reads TGCGCCAGCAGCCAAGACCGACTAGCGGGGGGGAGCTCCTACAATGAGCAGTTCTTC.

This clone was observed a single time. The V and J genes are TRBV4-3 and TRBJ1-4; 9 bases fit TRBD1. This CDR3 is built from 14 residues. Germline V gene sequence: CDR1 LGHNA, CDR2 YSLEER. After removal of 0 bases from V and 10 bases from J, the junction contained 3 bases not matched to a gene. Here the CDR3 DNA reads TGCGCCAGCAGCCAAGAAATGGGACAGGGAAAACTGTTTTTT. This sequence encodes CASSQEMGQGKLFF.

CDR3 sequence (DNA): TGTGCCAGCAGCCAATTTCAAAGGAGCAGGAACACTGAAGCTTTCTTT. Translation: CASSQFQRSRNTEAFF. The chain employs TRBV3-1 (or the pseudogene TRBV3-2) and TRBJ1-1; no reliable D call. Germline V gene data show CDR1 as LGHDT and CDR2 as YNNKEL (reference sequence). Trimming shortened V by 2 bases and J by 1 base, and 14 bases separated the two germline ends. The CDR3 is 16 amino acids.

This clone was seen only once. The chain couples TRBV10-3 to TRBJ2-3, with D maybe TRBD2 (5 bases). Trimming removed 4 bases at V and 8 bases at J, with 10 bases between. Looked up from germline, CDR1 is ENHRY and CDR2 is SYGVKD. The CDR3 runs to 12 residues. In DNA form, the CDR3 reads TGTGCCATCAGTGCTCCCCGGGGTACGCAGTATTTT. Amino acid sequence: CAISAPRGTQYF.

The chain employs TRBV14 and TRBJ2-2; D is ambiguous. CDR3 length: 12 amino acids. Deletions cut 8 bases from V and 5 bases from J, with 9 bases between. Germline CDR1 reads SGHDN; CDR2 reads FVKESK. The CDR3 bases are TGTGCCAGCCCCGAGGATACCGGGGAGCTGTTTTTT. As protein: CASPEDTGELFF.

The chain uses TRBV5-5 and TRBJ1-2; D call uncertain. The CDR3 totals 13 residues. V shed 6 bases and J shed 3 bases, with 12 bases lying between them. The germline V gene encodes CDR1 SGHKS and CDR2 YYEKEE (reference sequence). Here the CDR3 DNA reads TGTGCCAGCACCCCCGGGGTGTACTATGGCTACACCTTC. The encoded protein is CASTPGVYYGYTF.

This chain uses TRBV5-4 with TRBJ1-2; TRBD1 agrees at 9 bases. V gave up 4 bases and J gave up 5 bases; unmatched junction bases: 12. CDR3 length equals 16 residues. Per germline, CDR1 SGHNT and CDR2 YYREEE (reference sequence). CDR3 sequence: CASSDGTGRPPYGYTF. In nucleotides, the CDR3 is TGTGCCAGCAGCGACGGGACAGGGCGCCCTCCTTATGGCTACACCTTC. The full variable domain, in which reference TRBV5-4 and TRBJ1-2 provide the parts outside the CDR3, is ETGVTQSPTHLIKTRGQQVTLRCSSQSGHNTVSWYQQALGQGPQFIFQYYREEENGRGNFPPRFSGLQFPNYSSELNVNALELDDSALYLCASSDGTGRPPYGYTFGSGTRLTVV.

The DNA for the CDR3 is TGCGCCAGCAGCCAAGATGCACCCCAGGTCAGGGAGACCCAGTACTTC. The encoded protein is CASSQDAPQVRETQYF. This rearrangement joins TRBV4-3 to TRBJ2-5; no definite D call. The CDR3 spans 16 residues. V lost 0 bases to trimming and J lost 5 bases, with 16 bases between them. Germline CDR1 LGHNA, CDR2 YSLEER.

The chain joins TRBV13 to TRBJ1-1; D is ambiguous. The V gene's germline CDR1 is PRHDT and CDR2 FYEKMQ (reference sequence). Between the trimmed V and J ends, which lost 6 bases and 11 bases, there was a span of 13 bases. The length of the CDR3 is 11 residues. The CDR3 DNA follows: TGTGCCAGCAGTAACGCGCCTAAGGCTTTCTTT. The encoded protein is CASSNAPKAFF.

This clone has only a few counts. The V gene is TRBV9, the J gene TRBJ1-2; 9 nucleotides align to TRBD1. The germline CDR1 and CDR2 sequences are SGDLS and YYNGEE. The length of the CDR3 is 15 residues. Losses at the gene ends were 4 bases for V and 4 bases for J; bases not matched to a gene: 8. CDR3 sequence (DNA): TGTGCCAGCAGCCCGGGACAGGGTGTTGTCTATGGCTACACCTTC. Translating gives CASSPGQGVVYGYTF.

The chain uses TRBV7-3 and TRBJ1-2; a possible D gene is TRBD1 (6 bases). V was shortened by 2 bases and J by 7 bases, with 17 bases between the two germline ends. CDR3 length equals 15 residues. Germline CDR1 is SGHTA and CDR2 is FQGTGA. The CDR3: CASSLYSGGRGGYTF. CDR3 DNA sequence: TGTGCCAGCAGCTTATACTCCGGGGGGCGTGGTGGCTACACCTTC.

A word on this clone: Other DNA sequences in this specimen translate into the identical CDR3. The chain carries TRBV20-1 and TRBJ1-2; D is unclear. V was shortened by 3 bases and J by 1 base, with 3 bases between the two germline ends. CDR1 DFQATT and CDR2 SNEGSKA come from the germline V gene (reference sequence). The CDR3 has 11 residues. CDR3 loop: CSARRNYGYTF. The CDR3 nucleotides are TGCAGTGCTAGGCGTAACTATGGCTACACCTTC.

The V call is TRBV27, the J call TRBJ1-4; no clear D gene. This CDR3 comprises 15 residues. The V end was cut by 3 bases, the J end by 3 bases, with 11 bases between. From germline, CDR1 is MNHEY and CDR2 SMNVEV (reference sequence). CDR3: CASSFVHRSNEKLFF. The CDR3 coding sequence is TGTGCCAGCAGTTTCGTGCACAGATCTAATGAAAAACTGTTTTTT.

J is TRBJ2-1 and V is TRBV7-9, with D perhaps matching TRBD2 (5 bases). V was cut by 1 base and J by 10 bases, with 11 bases left in between. This CDR3 region has 13 residues. CDR1 SEHNR and CDR2 FQNEAQ come from the germline V gene (reference sequence). The CDR3 coding sequence is TGTGCCAGCAGCTTAGGGACTCCGCTCGAGCAGTTCTTC. Translated, it gives CASSLGTPLEQFF.